The entry below gives a single T cell receptor beta chain sequence along with its context. Its target is unknown. The data are from a study of graft-versus-host responses after intestinal transplantation. Whole-study context: Anti-thymocyte globulin served as induction for all recipients, who then took tacrolimus and steroids for about three years. Study conclusions and caveats: Allograft graft-versus-host to host-versus-graft clonal ratios ran high in patients with graft-donor T cell macrochimerism. Researchers found peak circulating GvH clone levels linked to early post-transplant HvG declines.

Germline values: CDR1 MNHNY, CDR2 SVGAGI (reference sequence). The CDR3 runs 15 residues. V shed 2 bases and J 0 bases; nucleotides not matched to a gene: 2. Some clones are missing from TCRdb's copy, which holds only in-frame ones; the method was immunoSEQ multiplex PCR. The sample includes under 80,000 clones, around 92% of them seen just once. The source material was PBMCs, sampled 98 days after intestinal transplantation. V usage is TRBV6-6 and J usage is TRBJ2-7; 9 positions match TRBD2. This TCR derives from a human patient who received an intestinal transplant, so some T cells may come from the graft donor. DNA of the CDR3: TGTGCCAGCAGTTACGGTAGCGGGAGCTCCTACGAGCAGTACTTC. It codes for CASSYGSGSSYEQYF.